The sequence of this T cell receptor beta chain was determined in a study of human T cells and chemical hapten exposure. The V end lost 4 bases, the J end lost 2 bases, and 9 bases lay between the germline ends. The CDR3 spans 13 residues. In germline, CDR1 is SGHTA, CDR2 FQGNSA. Extraction yielded total RNA from whole blood (unfractionated). What the library attached to individual cDNA molecules were unique molecular identifiers. Original analysis: The number of TCRs in each sample had a median of approximately 93,000 and spanned about 23,224 to 700,000. A single record per CDR3 protein comes from TCRdb applying MiXCR to the 5' RACE reads. What appears here as the V and J calls and clone size reflects TCRdb's work, not the paper's. The data contain under 150,000 distinct CDR3 sequences, 19% of them singletons.

The TCR sequence derives from a human donor in good health. The chain employs TRBV7-2 and TRBJ2-7; TRBD1 is a possible D gene (5 bases). This CDR3 is CASSSGRAYEQYF. The CDR3 DNA reads TGTGCCAGCAGCTCCGGCAGGGCCTACGAGCAGTACTTC.